What follows is one TCR beta chain and its context. This record belongs to a study of cytomegalovirus exposure and HLA in healthy donors. The PCR employed 60 Vbeta primers together with 13 Jbeta primers. TCRdb's copy holds only in-frame clones and misses some; the assay was immunoSEQ multiplex PCR. This table holds 75,000 to 100,000 clones, 55% to 75% found once. CDR1 is SGHRS and CDR2 is YFSETQ in the germline V gene. Deletions cut 0 bases from V and 4 bases from J, with 17 bases between. The length of the CDR3 is 17 residues. The specimen was PBMCs. The V and J genes are TRBV5-1 and TRBJ2-1, with D possibly being TRBD2 (7 bases). The receptor comes from a man aged 55 to 70 in good health and CMV-seronegative. For the CDR3, the DNA is TGCGCCAGCAGCTTGGCAAGTCGGGGGGCGATATACAATGAGCAGTTCTTC. This sequence encodes CASSLASRGAIYNEQFF.